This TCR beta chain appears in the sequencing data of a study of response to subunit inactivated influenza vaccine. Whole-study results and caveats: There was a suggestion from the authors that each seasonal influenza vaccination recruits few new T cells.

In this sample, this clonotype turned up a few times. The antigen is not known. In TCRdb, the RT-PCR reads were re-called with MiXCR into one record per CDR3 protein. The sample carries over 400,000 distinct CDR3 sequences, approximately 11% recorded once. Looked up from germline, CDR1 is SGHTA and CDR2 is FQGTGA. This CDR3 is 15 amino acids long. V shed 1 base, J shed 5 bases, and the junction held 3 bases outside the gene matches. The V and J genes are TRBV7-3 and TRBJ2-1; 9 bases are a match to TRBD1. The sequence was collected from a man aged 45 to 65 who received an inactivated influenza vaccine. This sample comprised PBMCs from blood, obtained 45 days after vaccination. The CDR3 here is CASSLRDRVDNEQFF. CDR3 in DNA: TGTGCCAGCAGCTTAAGGGACAGGGTGGACAATGAGCAGTTCTTC.